Listed here are 21 T cell receptor beta chains from one sample, sequenced in a study of PD-L1 blockade in urothelial cancer. Noted time point: pretreatment peripheral blood. This table comes from immunoSEQ multiplex PCR, and its TCRdb copy is limited to in-frame clones, with some not included. The sample consists of more than 55,000 clones, about 81% of them appearing once. The sample in question was PBMCs, obtained around atezolizumab (anti-PD-L1) treatment. These receptors were taken from a man in his 70s with urothelial cancer.

This chain links TRBV7-3 with TRBJ2-7; 9 bases agree with TRBD2. J lost 3 bases, V lost 1 base, and 4 bases had no gene match. The CDR3 totals 15 residues. Germline V gene lookup returns CDR1 SGHTA and CDR2 FQGTGA. The CDR3 region has the DNA TGTGCCAGCAGCTTAAGCGGGAGGGCGCACTACGAGCAGTACTTC. This sequence encodes CASSLSGRAHYEQYF.

The chain has TRBV25-1 and TRBJ1-4; no firm D call. V was cut by 6 bases and J by 6 bases, with 17 bases left in between. The length of the CDR3 is 15 residues. The germline V gene encodes CDR1 MGHDK and CDR2 SYGVNS. Here the CDR3 reads CASRSEAEPYEKLFF. CDR3 sequence (DNA): TGTGCCAGCAGATCGGAGGCGGAACCTTATGAAAAACTGTTTTTT.

The chain has TRBV5-1 and TRBJ1-2; 7 bases are a match to TRBD1. CDR1 and CDR2 (germline): SGHRS, YFSETQ. The CDR3 contains 14 residues. The ends lost 3 bases at V and 8 bases at J; junction bases unmatched: 10. CDR3 DNA sequence: TGCGCCAGCAGCTCGCGATCAGGGGGGCACGGCTACACCTTC. Translating it yields CASSSRSGGHGYTF.

V and J are TRBV30 and TRBJ2-6; the D gene is possibly TRBD1 (6 bases). Trimming removed 2 bases from V and 0 bases from J, with 14 bases in between. This CDR3 region has 17 residues. CDR1 and CDR2 from the germline V gene are GTSNPN and SVGIG (reference sequence). The CDR3 loop reads CAWSRGRTSSGANVLTF. Here the CDR3 DNA reads TGTGCCTGGAGTAGGGGGAGAACCAGCTCTGGGGCCAACGTCCTGACTTTC.

J is TRBJ2-6 and V is TRBV7-2; D is undetermined. Germline V CDR1 and CDR2: SGHTA, FQGNSA. This CDR3 spans 14 amino acids. The V gene lost 4 bases and the J gene lost 4 bases, with 8 bases spanning the gap. The CDR3 is CASSSRGGANVLTF. CDR3 coding DNA: TGTGCCAGCAGCTCTCGCGGCGGGGCCAACGTCCTGACTTTC.

The chain uses TRBV5-1 and TRBJ2-2; D not certain. Trimming removed 4 bases from V and 6 bases from J, with 7 bases in between. The germline CDR1 and CDR2 sequences are SGHRS and YFSETQ. This CDR3 has 12 residues. Written as DNA, the CDR3 is TGCGCCAGCAGCCCAGGCGCCGGGGAGCTGTTTTTT. It yields the protein CASSPGAGELFF.

The chain has TRBV5-1 and TRBJ2-2, with 8 bases identical to TRBD1. The V and J ends lost 5 bases and 3 bases, in that order; junction bases with no gene match: 0. The V gene's germline CDR1 is SGHRS and CDR2 YFSETQ. The CDR3 is 13 amino acids. CDR3 nucleotide sequence: TGCGCCAGCAGACAGGGGGACACCGGGGAGCTGTTTTTT. This encodes CASRQGDTGELFF.

The V and J genes are TRBV29-1 and TRBJ1-3; tentative D call: TRBD1 (5 bases). The V end lost 3 bases, the J end lost 2 bases, and 17 bases lay between the germline ends. The germline gives CDR1 SQVTM, CDR2 ANQGSEA. The CDR3 runs 16 residues. CDR3 DNA sequence: TGCAGCGTTGAGTTTCCAGGGAGGGAAACTGGAAACACCATATATTTT. Translating gives CSVEFPGRETGNTIYF.

The J gene is TRBJ1-2, the V gene TRBV7-8, with D maybe TRBD1 (5 bases). The CDR3 contains 16 residues. Trimming shortened V by 1 base and J by 0 bases, and 12 bases separated the two germline ends. Germline values: CDR1 SGHVS, CDR2 FQNEAQ. The CDR3 loop is CASSLGAQGTNYGYTF. The CDR3 DNA is TGTGCCAGCAGCTTAGGGGCGCAGGGCACTAACTATGGCTACACCTTC. Variable domain in full (rest from reference TRBV7-8 and TRBJ1-2): GAGVSQSPRYKVAKRGQDVALRCDPISGHVSLFWYQQALGQGPEFLTYFQNEAQLDKSGLPSDRFFAERPEGSVSTLKIQRTQQEDSAVYLCASSLGAQGTNYGYTFGSGTRLTVV.

The J gene is TRBJ2-7, the V gene TRBV21-1; the D call of TRBD1 is as the table states it, not checked on the DNA. TRBV21-1 is shown as a pseudogene. The CDR3 totals 15 residues. CDR3 DNA sequence: TGTGCCAGCAGCAGAACGGGACAGAGACTTCTGGAGCAGTACTTC. Its protein product is CASSRTGQRLLEQYF.

This rearrangement joins TRBV7-2 to TRBJ2-2; a weak D match, TRBD2 (6 bases). The CDR3 has 17 amino acids. Germline loops: CDR1 SGHTA, CDR2 FQGNSA. Trimming shortened V by 1 base and J by 6 bases, and 18 bases separated the two germline ends. In nucleotides, the CDR3 is TGTGCCAGCAGCTTAGGCGGGACGAGGGCTTATTCCGGGGAGCTGTTTTTT. Its protein product is CASSLGGTRAYSGELFF.

The chain recombines TRBV5-4 with TRBJ2-7; 11 nucleotides line up with TRBD2. V was clipped by 0 bases and J by 2 bases; unmatched bases: 10. The CDR3 extends over 18 amino acids. Germline values: CDR1 SGHNT, CDR2 YYREEE (reference sequence). Written as DNA, the CDR3 is TGTGCCAGCAGCTTGGGCCGTCCGGGACTAGCGGACCCCTACGAGCAGTACTTC. Translation gives CASSLGRPGLADPYEQYF.

This chain uses TRBV11-3 with TRBJ2-1; TRBD2 agrees at 12 bases. V lost 1 base and J lost 7; bases outside the gene matches: 2. Germline CDR1 reads SGHNT; CDR2 reads YENEEA. The CDR3 extends over 15 amino acids. CDR3 bases: TGTGCCAGCAGCTTAGGAGGGACTAGCGGGAATGAGCAGTTCTTC. This sequence encodes CASSLGGTSGNEQFF. Drawing the rest from reference TRBV11-3 and TRBJ2-1, the complete variable domain is EAGVVQSPRYKIIEKKQPVAFWCNPISGHNTLYWYLQNLGQGPELLIRYENEEAVDDSQLPKDRFSAERLKGVDSTLKIQPAELGDSAVYLCASSLGGTSGNEQFFGPGTRLTVL.

This sequence joins TRBV5-4 and TRBJ1-5; the D gene is possibly TRBD1 (5 bases). Trimming removed 2 bases from V and 5 bases from J, with 8 bases in between. The V gene's germline CDR1 is SGHNT and CDR2 YYREEE (reference sequence). The length of the CDR3 is 13 residues. The CDR3 DNA reads as TGTGCCAGCAGCTTAGGGGTCTATCAGCCCCAGCATTTT. Its translation is CASSLGVYQPQHF.

This chain uses TRBV7-2 with TRBJ2-7; TRBD2 is a possible D gene (6 bases). The length of the CDR3 is 11 residues. V lost 5 bases and J 7 bases, leaving 9 bases between the germline ends. Germline V CDR1 and CDR2: SGHTA, FQGNSA. The CDR3 here is CASSARGEQYF. CDR3 in DNA: TGTGCCAGCAGCGCCCGGGGGGAGCAGTACTTC.

The chain links TRBV7-9 to TRBJ2-3, with D hard to call. Trimming removed 5 bases from V and 10 bases from J, with 13 bases in between. CDR3 length: 12 residues. Germline CDR1 and CDR2: SEHNR and FQNEAQ (reference sequence). CDR3 amino acids: CASSDTGEAQYF. The CDR3 bases are TGTGCCAGCAGCGATACTGGTGAGGCGCAGTATTTT.

The chain couples TRBV7-9 to TRBJ2-2; 10 bases are a match to TRBD1. Per the germline V gene, CDR1 is SEHNR and CDR2 is FQNEAQ (reference sequence). The CDR3 has 16 residues. V was clipped by 5 bases and J by 6 bases; unmatched bases: 9. The CDR3 loop reads CASSPGTGELPGELFF. The CDR3 DNA is TGTGCCAGCAGCCCGGGGACAGGGGAATTACCCGGGGAGCTGTTTTTT.

The chain has TRBV30 and TRBJ2-7; 7 nucleotides match TRBD2. J was trimmed by 6 bases and V by 5 bases; bases with no gene match: 1. The CDR3 has 10 amino acids. The germline CDR1 and CDR2 sequences are GTSNPN and SVGIG (reference sequence). The CDR3 DNA reads TGTGCCTGGGGGGAGGGCGAGCAGTACTTC. Translated, it gives CAWGEGEQYF. Full variable domain (rest looked up from reference TRBV30 and TRBJ2-7): SQTIHQWPATLVQPVGSPLSLECTVEGTSNPNLYWYRQAAGRGLQLLFYSVGIGQISSEVPQNLSASRPQDRQFILSSKKLLLSDSGFYLCAWGEGEQYFGPGTRLTVT.

The V call is TRBV28, the J call TRBJ1-1; 8 nucleotides align to TRBD1. This CDR3 has 17 amino acids. CDR1 and CDR2 from the germline V gene are MDHEN and SYDVKM. With V trimmed by 7 bases and J by 7 bases, 20 bases remained unmatched. The CDR3 spells CASTLFGEDRERDEAFF. CDR3 DNA sequence: TGTGCCAGCACCCTCTTCGGAGAGGACAGGGAAAGGGATGAAGCTTTCTTT.

This clone was observed once. The gene calls are TRBV7-9 and TRBJ1-1; D not resolved. Trimming pared 0 bases from V and 3 bases from J, leaving 11 bases between. The CDR3 consists of 15 residues. Germline assignment: CDR1 SEHNR and CDR2 FQNEAQ (reference sequence). This chain's CDR3 is CASSLAHQVDTEAFF. Here the CDR3 DNA reads TGTGCCAGCAGCTTAGCGCATCAGGTAGACACTGAAGCTTTCTTT.

The chain carries TRBV7-9 and TRBJ1-1, with 10 bases aligning to TRBD1. This CDR3 has 16 residues. J was trimmed by 0 bases and V by 2 bases; bases with no gene match: 3. Germline V gives CDR1 SEHNR, CDR2 FQNEAQ (reference sequence). The CDR3 spells CASSLSGTGVNTEAFF. The DNA for the CDR3 is TGTGCCAGCAGCTTATCCGGGACAGGGGTGAACACTGAAGCTTTCTTT.